One sample yielded the 12 T cell receptor beta chains listed below, sequenced in a study of shared clonotypes between healthy human individuals. Produced via immunoSEQ multiplex PCR; TCRdb's table is partial and in-frame only. The repertoire holds around 1.1 million clones, 70% to 80% seen once, with roughly 0.61% in the top ten. What was sequenced was memory CD4+ T cells from PBMCs. Subset given: CD45RA-negative fraction. These receptors were collected from a young man in good health. Some clones in this sample may be carry-over from other donors' samples.

This clone has just one count. This chain's CDR3 is CASSDDKNIQYF. DNA for the CDR3: TGTGCCAGCAGTGATGATAAAAACATTCAGTACTTC. This chain links TRBV2 with TRBJ2-4; no reliable D call. Germline CDR1 and CDR2: SNHLY and FYNNEI. The CDR3 spans 12 residues. V lost 3 bases and J lost 4, with 4 bases in between. Full variable domain (outside the CDR3, taken from reference TRBV2 and TRBJ2-4): EPEVTQTPSHQVTQMGQEVILRCVPISNHLYFYWYRQILGQKVEFLVSFYNNEISEKSEIFDDQFSVERPDGSNFTLKIRSTKLEDSAMYFCASSDDKNIQYFGAGTRLSVL.

This clone was recorded many times. This chain uses TRBV11-2 with TRBJ2-2; possible D gene TRBD1, 5 bases. Trimming pared 5 bases from V and 4 bases from J, leaving 11 bases between. The CDR3 loop spans 14 amino acids. CDR1 SGHAT and CDR2 FQNNGV come from the germline V gene. The CDR3 loop is CASSRDSFTGELFF. DNA of the CDR3: TGTGCCAGCAGCCGTGACAGTTTCACCGGGGAGCTGTTTTTT.

V is TRBV10-2 and J is TRBJ2-4; 13 bases are shared with TRBD2. J gave up 1 base and V 6 bases, and 9 bases lay outside the gene matches. CDR3 size: 18 residues. CDR1 WSHSY and CDR2 SAAADI come from the germline V gene. CDR3 sequence reads: CASRDGTSGTDAKNIQYF. DNA of the CDR3: TGCGCCAGCAGGGATGGGACTAGCGGGACAGACGCCAAAAACATTCAGTACTTC.

Points on this clone: Other DNA sequences within the sample encode an identical CDR3. This chain uses TRBV7-9 with TRBJ2-3; 9 positions match TRBD2. Unmatched junction bases numbered 4, after V lost 5 bases and J lost 4 bases. Germline V gene sequence: CDR1 SEHNR, CDR2 FQNEAQ (reference sequence). CDR3 length equals 14 residues. As DNA, the CDR3 is TGTGCCAGCAGCCCTGGACTAGCGTCAGATACGCAGTATTTT. Translation: CASSPGLASDTQYF.

The V and J genes are TRBV6-5 and TRBJ1-1, with a weak D call TRBD1 (6 bases). CDR1 and CDR2 from the germline V gene are MNHEY and SVGAGI. Trimming took off 6 bases at V and 7 bases at J, with 18 bases between the two ends. The CDR3 length is 14 residues. As DNA, the CDR3 is TGTGCCAGCAGGAATATACAGGGAGCCGGTGAAGCTTTCTTT. Protein sequence: CASRNIQGAGEAFF.

The chain joins TRBV15 to TRBJ2-3, with D uncertain. This CDR3 is built from 14 residues. The V and J ends lost 3 bases and 0 bases respectively, with 7 bases between them. CDR1 and CDR2 (germline): LNHNV, YYDKDF (reference sequence). CDR3 loop: CATSSTFSTDTQYF. The CDR3 bases are TGTGCCACCAGCAGCACCTTCAGCACAGATACGCAGTATTTT.

The genes are TRBV5-1 and TRBJ1-1; D gene ambiguous. V lost 2 bases, J lost 0 bases, and 8 bases lay in between. Per germline, CDR1 SGHRS and CDR2 YFSETQ. CDR3 size: 14 residues. The CDR3 loop is CASSFEAMNTEAFF. As DNA, the CDR3 is TGCGCCAGCAGCTTTGAAGCTATGAACACTGAAGCTTTCTTT.

The V and J genes are TRBV9 and TRBJ1-2; D is possibly TRBD1 (5 bases). The V end was cut by 3 bases, the J end by 6 bases, with 15 bases between. This CDR3 has 14 amino acids. CDR1 and CDR2 from the germline V gene are SGDLS and YYNGEE. CDR3 region: CASSGTGGRHGYTF. In nucleotides, the CDR3 is TGTGCCAGCAGCGGAACAGGTGGGAGGCATGGCTACACCTTC. Drawing the rest from reference TRBV9 and TRBJ1-2, the complete variable domain is DSGVTQTPKHLITATGQRVTLRCSPRSGDLSVYWYQQSLDQGLQFLIQYYNGEERAKGNILERFSAQQFPDLHSELNLSSLELGDSALYFCASSGTGGRHGYTFGSGTRLTVV.

The rearrangement joins TRBV6-5 to TRBJ1-1; no clear D gene. Germline V gene sequence: CDR1 MNHEY, CDR2 SVGAGI. The CDR3 sequence is 13 residues long. Trimming shortened V by 2 bases and J by 5 bases, and 9 bases separated the two germline ends. The CDR3 sequence is CASSYTTGTEAFF. As DNA, the CDR3 is TGTGCCAGCAGTTACACTACGGGGACTGAAGCTTTCTTT.

The chain uses TRBV7-2 and TRBJ2-5; D is tentatively TRBD1 or TRBD2 (5 bases each). The CDR3 is made up of 14 amino acids. V dropped 1 base and J dropped 4 bases, with 10 bases sitting between them. Looked up from germline, CDR1 is SGHTA and CDR2 is FQGNSA. The CDR3 reads CASSLVGVAETQYF. DNA of the CDR3: TGTGCCAGCAGCTTAGTGGGGGTCGCAGAGACCCAGTACTTC.

The rearrangement joins TRBV28 to TRBJ2-1; the match to TRBD2 covers 11 bases. The CDR3 is 15 residues long. The junction had 2 bases not matched to a gene; V was cut back by 5 bases and J by 2 bases. Germline-derived CDR1 and CDR2 are MDHEN and SYDVKM. The CDR3 region is CASSALAGAYNEQFF. Written as DNA, the CDR3 is TGTGCCAGCAGTGCACTAGCGGGGGCCTACAATGAGCAGTTCTTC.

The V gene is TRBV4-1, the J gene TRBJ2-1; no reliable D call. The CDR3 totals 16 residues. Trimming pared 4 bases from V and 0 bases from J, leaving 13 bases between. Germline lookup yields CDR1 MGHRA and CDR2 YSYEKL. In nucleotides, the CDR3 is TGCGCCAGCAGCCTTCCTAGGTCTAGCTCCTACAATGAGCAGTTCTTC. Amino acid sequence: CASSLPRSSSYNEQFF.